The clone carrying this T cell receptor (beta chain) was seen ten or more times. Its specificity is not known. This specimen belongs to a study of identical twins. Study-wide findings and caveats: Models underestimated TCR alpha sharing (out-of-frame) in monozygotic twins. Memory repertoires showed no such pattern, whereas abundant cord blood beta clonotypes carried fewer insertions.

Healthy Caucasians were all of the donors. TCRdb re-analysed the 5' RACE reads in MiXCR, keeping a single row per CDR3 protein. In the table there are fewer than 250,000 distinct CDR3 sequences, under 10% of which are singletons. The germline V gene has CDR1 MGHRA and CDR2 YSYEKL. The CDR3 covers 15 residues. Trimming took off 1 base at V and 4 bases at J, with 11 bases between the two ends. These data were likewise used in another study, on yellow fever vaccine responses in identical twins.

Sequencing was done on a sample of memory (CD45RO+) T cells sorted from blood. The chain joins TRBV4-1 to TRBJ1-5; possible D gene TRBD1, 6 bases. The origin of this receptor is a woman between 18 and 30 years old in good health. Here the CDR3 reads CASSQVQGTNQPQHF. The CDR3 nucleotides read TGCGCCAGCAGCCAAGTTCAAGGGACAAATCAGCCCCAGCATTTT.